These 24 T cell receptor beta chains share one sample of origin, sequenced in a study of a mutant IDH1 vaccine in newly diagnosed glioma. Noted time point: week 5, during vaccination. Doses of 300 ug of mutant IDH1 20-mer peptide were given with topical imiquimod. Generated by immunoSEQ multiplex PCR, the TCRdb table keeps only in-frame clones and is missing some. Of around 42,000 clones listed, 70% to 90% were seen once; the top ten hold around 1.7%. Which antigens these TCRs recognize remains unknown. This sample comprised PBMCs, obtained from a glioma patient whose treatment included an IDH1 peptide vaccine. All receptors derive from a middle-aged man with glioma.

The chain couples TRBV18 to TRBJ1-4; 7 bases align to TRBD1. This CDR3 contains 15 residues. V lost 6 bases and J lost 0; bases outside the gene matches: 4. CDR1 and CDR2 (germline): KGHSH, LQKENI. Here the CDR3 reads CASSQGTATNEKLFF. The CDR3 bases are TGTGCCAGCTCCCAAGGGACAGCAACTAATGAAAAACTGTTTTTT.

The V call is TRBV2, the J call TRBJ2-3, with unresolved D. Trimming removed 7 bases at V and 6 bases at J, with 11 bases between. This CDR3 is built from 12 residues. Germline-derived CDR1 and CDR2 are SNHLY and FYNNEI. CDR3 DNA: TGTGCCAGCATAAAGGAGTACGATACGCAGTATTTT. It yields the protein CASIKEYDTQYF.

This chain links TRBV19 with TRBJ2-5, with 7 bases that match TRBD2. Trimming cost V 5 bases and J 5 bases; bases outside gene matches: 8. Germline V gives CDR1 LNHDA, CDR2 SQIVND (reference sequence). The CDR3 is made up of 14 amino acids. Here the CDR3 DNA reads TGTGCCAGTAGTCCTCGGACTAGTGGGGAGACCCAGTACTTC. Amino acid sequence: CASSPRTSGETQYF.

The genes are TRBV5-8 and TRBJ2-3; no definite D call. Germline CDR1 and CDR2: SGHTS and YDEGEE. Trimming took off 1 base at V and 2 bases at J, with 11 bases between the two ends. The CDR3 contains 15 residues. CDR3 bases: TGTGCCAGCAGCTTGCTACAGATCTACACAGATACGCAGTATTTT. The encoded protein is CASSLLQIYTDTQYF.

The chain is built from TRBV5-1 and TRBJ1-2; D unresolved. Germline CDR1 reads SGHRS; CDR2 reads YFSETQ. Trimming shortened V by 5 bases and J by 8 bases, and 16 bases separated the two germline ends. The CDR3 runs to 13 residues. CDR3 residues: CASRDTSGQGYTF. CDR3 bases: TGCGCCAGCAGAGACACGAGTGGTCAGGGCTACACCTTC.

This chain links TRBV5-1 with TRBJ2-3; tentatively, D is TRBD1 (5 bases). The germline CDR1 and CDR2 sequences are SGHRS and YFSETQ. Trimming shortened V by 0 bases and J by 2 bases, and 7 bases separated the two germline ends. This CDR3 has 14 residues. CDR3 residues: CASSLAGYTDTQYF. The CDR3 DNA reads TGCGCCAGCAGCTTGGCAGGGTACACAGATACGCAGTATTTT.

CDR3 loop: CASSMTVNQPQHF. CDR3 bases: TGTGCCAGCAGCATGACAGTCAATCAGCCCCAGCATTTT. This sequence joins TRBV7-9 and TRBJ1-5; D perhaps matches TRBD1 (5 bases). The germline V gene has CDR1 SEHNR and CDR2 FQNEAQ (reference sequence). The CDR3 covers 13 residues. The germline V and J ends were trimmed by 5 bases and 3 bases, with 8 bases remaining between them.

Points on this clone: Its ends do not fully match the called genes, so a read error is possible. This chain links TRBV18 with TRBJ2-7; D may be TRBD1 (6 bases). The CDR3 consists of 13 residues. Germline CDR1 and CDR2: KGHSH and LQKENI. DNA for the CDR3: TGTACCAGCTCGCAGACAGGACCTTACGAGCAGTACTTC. This sequence encodes CTSSQTGPYEQYF.

The rearrangement joins TRBV6-6 to TRBJ2-2; TRBD1 matches at 10 bases. Trimming took 0 bases from V and 4 from J; bases not matched to a gene: 2. The CDR3 loop spans 16 amino acids. CDR1 MNHNY and CDR2 SVGAGI come from the germline V gene (reference sequence). The CDR3 nucleotides are TGTGCCAGCAGTTACTCCGGGACAGGGGTCACCGGGGAGCTGTTTTTT. Its protein is CASSYSGTGVTGELFF.

The chain is built from TRBV29-1 and TRBJ1-4; D unclear. CDR1 is SQVTM, CDR2 ANQGSEA, per germline. V lost 4 bases and J lost 5, with 8 bases in between. The CDR3 is 12 residues long. The CDR3 sequence: CSVVGLNEKLFF. The DNA for the CDR3 is TGCAGCGTTGTAGGCTTAAATGAAAAACTGTTTTTT.

J is TRBJ2-1 and V is TRBV4-1; no firm D call. Per germline, CDR1 MGHRA and CDR2 YSYEKL. The CDR3 runs to 13 residues. V shed 2 bases and J shed 7 bases, with 9 bases lying between them. CDR3 sequence (DNA): TGCGCCAGCAGCCAAATGCAGGTGAATGAGCAGTTCTTC. Its protein is CASSQMQVNEQFF.

This chain links TRBV5-1 with TRBJ2-5; D is ambiguous. From germline, CDR1 is SGHRS and CDR2 YFSETQ. V was pared by 0 bases and J by 0 bases, with 9 bases between. The CDR3 extends over 15 amino acids. The CDR3 DNA sequence: TGCGCCAGCAGCTTGGAGGCGACTTACCAAGAGACCCAGTACTTC. It specifies CASSLEATYQETQYF.

V and J are TRBV7-2 and TRBJ2-3, with 13 bases that match TRBD2. Germline CDR1 SGHTA, CDR2 FQGNSA. V was pared by 2 bases and J by 13 bases, with 15 bases of the junction left unmatched. This CDR3 is built from 17 residues. The CDR3 DNA follows: TGTGCCAGCAGCTTATCTCCCGGGACTAGCGGGGCGAAGGGAGAGTATTTT. Translated, it gives CASSLSPGTSGAKGEYF.

This clone was detected once. The chain recombines TRBV7-3 with TRBJ2-3; 10 bases match TRBD2. Germline V lookup: CDR1 SGHTA, CDR2 FQGTGA. The length of the CDR3 is 18 residues. The trim removed 1 base at V and 0 bases at J, leaving 7 bases unmatched. The CDR3 DNA follows: TGTGCCAGCAGCTTAATTGCGGTAGCGGGAGGTAGCACAGATACGCAGTATTTT. Protein product: CASSLIAVAGGSTDTQYF.

The rearrangement links TRBV16 to TRBJ2-3, with D hard to call. V lost 2 bases and J 1 base, leaving 13 bases between the germline ends. The CDR3 contains 16 residues. CDR1 is KGHSY and CDR2 is FQNENV in the germline V gene. In nucleotides, the CDR3 is TGTGCCAGCAGCCAAAACGGCCCATCACGCACAGATACGCAGTATTTT. Translated, it gives CASSQNGPSRTDTQYF.

The CDR3 here is CASSPGAGRYNEQFF. Here the CDR3 DNA reads TGTGCCAGCAGCCCAGGGGCGGGAAGATACAATGAGCAGTTCTTC. The genes are TRBV7-9 and TRBJ2-1; D tentatively fits TRBD1 or TRBD2 (6 bases each). V shed 5 bases and J shed 4 bases, with 15 bases lying between them. CDR1 and CDR2 (germline): SEHNR, FQNEAQ (reference sequence). This CDR3 comprises 15 residues.

This chain joins TRBV11-3 and TRBJ2-5; D ambiguous. CDR1 SGHNT and CDR2 YENEEA come from the germline V gene. Trimming removed 4 bases at V and 2 bases at J, with 8 bases between. CDR3 length: 13 residues. The CDR3 nucleotides are TGTGCCAGCAGCTATAGCCTACAAGAGACCCAGTACTTC. It specifies CASSYSLQETQYF.

This chain uses TRBV6-5 with TRBJ2-7; unclear D gene. CDR1 and CDR2 from the germline V gene are MNHEY and SVGAGI. This CDR3 is built from 15 residues. The V and J ends lost 0 bases and 3 bases respectively, with 12 bases between them. CDR3 protein: CASSYSYTNYYEQYF. DNA for the CDR3: TGTGCCAGCAGTTACTCGTACACTAATTACTACGAGCAGTACTTC.

The chain joins TRBV4-1 to TRBJ2-3; no clear D. The germline V gene has CDR1 MGHRA and CDR2 YSYEKL. V was shortened by 6 bases and J by 6 bases, with 16 bases between the two germline ends. This CDR3 spans 14 amino acids. CDR3 amino acids: CASSIYPTVDTQYF. CDR3 nucleotides: TGCGCCAGCAGTATTTACCCCACGGTGGATACGCAGTATTTT.

This CDR3 is CASSTNQLASAYEQYF. The CDR3 coding sequence is TGTGCCAGCAGCACAAACCAACTAGCGAGCGCCTACGAGCAGTACTTC. V is TRBV4-2 and J is TRBJ2-7; 7 bases map to TRBD2. This CDR3 spans 16 amino acids. The J segment lost 2 bases and the V segment lost 5 bases, leaving 12 bases of the junction unmatched. CDR1 and CDR2 from the germline V gene are LGHNA and YNFKEQ.

As for this clone: A read error may produce the germline difference seen at one junction end. This chain links TRBV5-1 with TRBJ2-7; 7 bases map to TRBD1. The CDR3 sequence is 15 residues long. CDR1 and CDR2 (germline): SGHRS, YFSETQ. For the CDR3, the DNA is TGCGCCAGCACCTTGGGGGCAGGGGGTATTTACGAGCAGTACTTC. The encoded protein is CASTLGAGGIYEQYF.

The chain employs TRBV28 and TRBJ1-1, with D unresolved. Per the germline V gene, CDR1 is MDHEN and CDR2 is SYDVKM. Trimming left V 5 bases short and J 11 bases short, with 15 bases between. The CDR3 runs to 12 residues. The CDR3 spells CASSLVPGPAFF. CDR3 nucleotides: TGTGCCAGCAGTCTGGTCCCCGGACCCGCTTTCTTT.

J is TRBJ1-3 and V is TRBV5-6; perhaps TRBD1 as D (5 bases). The CDR3 has 15 residues. V dropped 0 bases and J dropped 3 bases, with 10 bases sitting between them. Germline V gives CDR1 SGHDT, CDR2 YYEEEE. The CDR3 here is CASSLVGTVGNTIYF. The CDR3 nucleotides are TGTGCCAGCAGCTTGGTAGGGACCGTTGGAAACACCATATATTTT. The variable domain in full, completed from reference TRBV5-6 and TRBJ1-3, reads DAGVTQSPTHLIKTRGQQVTLRCSPKSGHDTVSWYQQALGQGPQFIFQYYEEEERQRGNFPDRFSGHQFPNYSSELNVNALLLGDSALYLCASSLVGTVGNTIYFGEGSWLTVV.

The chain carries TRBV25-1 and TRBJ2-3, with 7 bases identical to TRBD1. V trimming: 6 bases; J trimming: 8 bases; junction bases outside the gene matches: 5. CDR3 length: 12 amino acids. CDR1 and CDR2 (germline): MGHDK, SYGVNS. CDR3 loop: CASSGDRGTQYF. Written as DNA, the CDR3 is TGTGCCAGCAGCGGGGACAGAGGTACGCAGTATTTT.